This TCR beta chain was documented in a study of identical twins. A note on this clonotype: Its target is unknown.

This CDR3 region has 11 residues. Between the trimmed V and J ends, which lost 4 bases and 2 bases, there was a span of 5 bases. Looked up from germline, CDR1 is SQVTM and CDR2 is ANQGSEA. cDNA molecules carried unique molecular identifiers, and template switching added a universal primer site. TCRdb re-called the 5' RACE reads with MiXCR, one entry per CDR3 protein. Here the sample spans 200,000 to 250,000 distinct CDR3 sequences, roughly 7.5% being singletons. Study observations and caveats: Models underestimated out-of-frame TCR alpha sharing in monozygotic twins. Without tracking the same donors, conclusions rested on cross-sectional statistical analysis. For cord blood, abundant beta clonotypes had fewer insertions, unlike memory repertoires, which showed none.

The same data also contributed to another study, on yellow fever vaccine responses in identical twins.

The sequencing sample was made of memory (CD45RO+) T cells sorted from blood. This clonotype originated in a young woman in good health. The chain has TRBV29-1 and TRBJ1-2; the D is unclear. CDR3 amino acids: CSVVANYGYTF. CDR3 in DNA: TGCAGCGTTGTAGCCAACTATGGCTACACCTTC.